The 3 T cell receptor beta chains below all came from one sample that was sequenced in a study of blood T cell repertoires in COVID-19. TCRdb's table, derived via immunoSEQ multiplex PCR, lists solely in-frame clones and lacks some. The sample lists approximately 170,000 clones; 70% to 90% were seen once. Sequenced: peripheral blood. The receptor set was obtained from a woman aged 80 or older with COVID-19, enrolled during active disease.

This clone has just a few counts. This chain connects TRBV29-1 to TRBJ2-7; 11 bases agree with TRBD2. The CDR3 is made up of 13 amino acids. Germline loops: CDR1 SQVTM, CDR2 ANQGSEA. V was pared by 4 bases and J by 6 bases, with 5 bases of the junction left unmatched. CDR3 residues: CSVGFGLAGEQYF. The DNA of the CDR3 is TGCAGCGTTGGATTCGGACTAGCGGGCGAGCAGTACTTC.

The genes are TRBV29-1 and TRBJ2-1; weak D call: TRBD1 (5 bases). Germline CDR1 reads SQVTM; CDR2 reads ANQGSEA. The CDR3 length is 16 residues. V shed 4 bases and J shed 5 bases, with 21 bases lying between them. The CDR3 sequence: CSVVRIGLEQDNEQFF. CDR3 coding DNA: TGCAGCGTTGTCCGGATCGGGCTGGAACAGGACAATGAGCAGTTCTTC.

The chain combines TRBV2 with TRBJ1-6, with 9 bases fitting TRBD1. Germline trimming cut 6 bases from V and 7 bases from J; bases unmatched to any gene: 1. The germline gives CDR1 SNHLY, CDR2 FYNNEI. This CDR3 region has 13 residues. The CDR3 sequence is CASRGQGNSPLHF. As DNA, the CDR3 is TGTGCCAGCAGGGGACAGGGCAATTCACCCCTCCACTTT.